Presented here are 32 T cell receptor beta chains from one specimen sequenced in a study of ipilimumab plus nivolumab after autologous stem cell transplantation. The protocol was immunoSEQ multiplex PCR, while the TCRdb copy is restricted to in-frame clones and leaves out a portion. The sample lists about 1,700 clones; 86% were seen once. The source was PBMCs, collected in a trial of ipilimumab plus nivolumab as post-transplant consolidation. Every receptor here comes from a male donor with multiple myeloma.

In this sample, this clone turned up once. The CDR3 loop reads CASSQLKRGDYEQYF. CDR3 DNA sequence: TGCGCCAGCAGTCAATTGAAAAGAGGGGACTACGAGCAGTACTTC. The V and J genes are TRBV23-1 and TRBJ2-7; D may correspond to TRBD1 or TRBD2 (5 bases each). TRBV23-1 is annotated as an ORF whose role is uncertain. V was trimmed by 1 base and J by 3 bases, leaving 13 bases between them. This CDR3 region has 15 residues.

This clone was recorded only once. The chain employs TRBV27 and TRBJ2-7, with D perhaps TRBD1 or TRBD2 (7 bases each). V was shortened by 3 bases and J by 9 bases, with 18 bases between the two germline ends. Per the germline V gene, CDR1 is MNHEY and CDR2 is SMNVEV (reference sequence). The CDR3 totals 14 residues. CDR3 coding DNA: TGTGCCAGCAGTTTCGACAGGGAGGGATTCGGGCAGTACTTC. Encoded protein: CASSFDREGFGQYF.

This CDR3 is CASSTQAPNQPQHF. Written as DNA, the CDR3 is TGTGCCAGCAGTACACAAGCCCCAAATCAGCCCCAGCATTTT. V usage is TRBV2 and J usage is TRBJ1-5; D is ambiguous. Germline V gene sequence: CDR1 SNHLY, CDR2 FYNNEI. The CDR3 spans 14 residues. Between the trimmed V and J ends, which lost 5 bases and 4 bases, there was a span of 12 bases.

J is TRBJ1-5 and V is TRBV19; D ambiguous. Germline V gene sequence: CDR1 LNHDA, CDR2 SQIVND (reference sequence). Trimming removed 7 bases from V and 1 base from J, with 20 bases in between. The CDR3 covers 17 residues. The CDR3: CASTRQKGIASNQPQHF. CDR3 DNA sequence: TGTGCCAGTACAAGGCAGAAAGGAATTGCGAGCAATCAGCCCCAGCATTTT.

This clone was detected once. This specimen includes other DNA sequences encoding the same CDR3. The gene calls are TRBV6-5 and TRBJ2-7, with a weak D call TRBD2 (6 bases). The germline gives CDR1 MNHEY, CDR2 SVGAGI. The V end was cut by 0 bases, the J end by 6 bases, with 15 bases between. The CDR3 loop spans 15 amino acids. Here the CDR3 reads CASSYSGTGVFEQYF. In DNA form, the CDR3 reads TGTGCCAGCAGTTACTCGGGAACGGGGGTTTTCGAGCAGTACTTC.

The J gene is TRBJ1-5, the V gene TRBV23-1; the D is unclear. TRBV23-1 qualifies as an ORF whose function is uncertain. This CDR3 spans 14 amino acids. The ends were cut back, 4 bases at V and 3 bases at J, with 10 bases in the middle. CDR3 sequence reads: CASSRRTDNQPQHF. CDR3 DNA: TGCGCCAGCAGTCGGCGAACAGACAATCAGCCCCAGCATTTT.

V is TRBV5-1 and J is TRBJ1-2; D gene unclear. Germline CDR1 reads SGHRS; CDR2 reads YFSETQ. V lost 5 bases, J lost 1 base, and 15 bases lay in between. The CDR3 totals 15 residues. In DNA, the CDR3 is TGCGCCAGCAGGCTGGGGTGGTCCAATAACTATGGCTACACCTTC. Residues: CASRLGWSNNYGYTF.

This chain links TRBV2 with TRBJ1-5; possible D gene TRBD1, 5 bases. Deletions cut 6 bases from V and 5 bases from J, with 14 bases between. The germline V gene encodes CDR1 SNHLY and CDR2 FYNNEI. The CDR3 contains 14 residues. CDR3 nucleotides: TGTGCCAGCAGGGACTTACAGGACTATCAGCCCCAGCATTTT. Translated: CASRDLQDYQPQHF. The whole variable domain, remainder taken from reference TRBV2 and TRBJ1-5, is EPEVTQTPSHQVTQMGQEVILRCVPISNHLYFYWYRQILGQKVEFLVSFYNNEISEKSEIFDDQFSVERPDGSNFTLKIRSTKLEDSAMYFCASRDLQDYQPQHFGDGTRLSIL.

The J gene is TRBJ2-5, the V gene TRBV5-1; 12 nucleotides line up with TRBD2. V shed 8 bases and J 5 bases; nucleotides not matched to a gene: 7. CDR1 SGHRS and CDR2 YFSETQ come from the germline V gene. This CDR3 region has 14 residues. For the CDR3, the DNA is TGCGCCAGTGCGACTAGCGGGAGTGGGGAGACCCAGTACTTC. This sequence encodes CASATSGSGETQYF.

The rearrangement links TRBV18 to TRBJ2-7, with a tentative D call TRBD1 (6 bases). The CDR3 contains 14 residues. The V end was cut by 3 bases, the J end by 3 bases, with 12 bases between. Germline V CDR1 and CDR2: KGHSH, LQKENI. In DNA, the CDR3 is TGTGCCAGCTCACCCCCCGGGACACACTACGAGCAGTACTTC. It encodes CASSPPGTHYEQYF.

The chain couples TRBV18 to TRBJ1-4, with 8 bases that match TRBD1. V was pared by 6 bases and J by 5 bases, with 2 bases of the junction left unmatched. Germline loops: CDR1 KGHSH, CDR2 LQKENI. The CDR3 sequence is 13 residues long. The CDR3 nucleotides read TGTGCCAGCTCGGGACAGGACAATGAAAAACTGTTTTTT. The encoded protein is CASSGQDNEKLFF.

The chain carries TRBV11-3 and TRBJ2-4; a possible D gene is TRBD1 (5 bases). V lost 2 bases and J 1 base, leaving 21 bases between the germline ends. The CDR3 extends over 19 amino acids. Germline V gene sequence: CDR1 SGHNT, CDR2 YENEEA. The CDR3 DNA is TGTGCCAGCAGCTTAAATACCCTCTTCAGGGTCAGGGCCAAAAACATTCAGTACTTC. It encodes CASSLNTLFRVRAKNIQYF.

The rearrangement links TRBV19 to TRBJ2-5; 8 bases match TRBD1. From germline, CDR1 is LNHDA and CDR2 SQIVND (reference sequence). V shed 5 bases and J 3 bases; nucleotides not matched to a gene: 8. This CDR3 spans 15 amino acids. The CDR3 sequence is CASSDRDRRKETQYF. DNA for the CDR3: TGTGCCAGTAGTGACCGGGACAGGAGGAAAGAGACCCAGTACTTC.

The chain carries TRBV5-1 and TRBJ2-5; TRBD1 agrees at 7 bases. The CDR3 is 15 amino acids. Germline CDR1 and CDR2: SGHRS and YFSETQ. Unmatched junction bases numbered 11, after V lost 4 bases and J lost 5 bases. CDR3 DNA: TGCGCCAGCAGCCTAAAGGACAGGAGATCGGAGACCCAGTACTTC. Amino acids: CASSLKDRRSETQYF.

The chain combines TRBV6-1 with TRBJ2-3, with D unresolved. The CDR3 extends over 14 amino acids. V shed 2 bases and J shed 4 bases, with 10 bases lying between them. Germline assignment: CDR1 MNHNS and CDR2 SASEGT. This chain's CDR3 is CASSEPRPADTQYF. For the CDR3, the DNA is TGTGCCAGCAGTGAACCACGGCCGGCAGATACGCAGTATTTT.

This chain connects TRBV11-2 to TRBJ2-2; 7 bases align to TRBD2. The trim removed 3 bases at V and 1 base at J, leaving 5 bases unmatched. CDR3 length: 16 amino acids. Per germline, CDR1 SGHAT and CDR2 FQNNGV. In DNA form, the CDR3 reads TGTGCCAGCAGCTTTGGCGGGAGCTTGAACACCGGGGAGCTGTTTTTT. Amino acid sequence: CASSFGGSLNTGELFF.

The chain links TRBV14 to TRBJ2-7, with D tentatively TRBD1 (5 bases). CDR3 size: 12 residues. V gave up 5 bases and J gave up 13 bases, with 18 bases separating them. Per germline, CDR1 SGHDN and CDR2 FVKESK. CDR3 protein: CASSNSGNLPYF. CDR3 DNA: TGTGCCAGCAGCAACTCAGGGAACCTTCCTTACTTC.

The V and J genes are TRBV4-2 and TRBJ2-7, with unresolved D. The CDR3 extends over 16 amino acids. Deletions cut 4 bases from V and 1 base from J, with 17 bases between. Germline loops: CDR1 LGHNA, CDR2 YNFKEQ. CDR3 DNA: TGTGCCAGCAGCCCCCTAGGGCGGTCAGCTTCCTACGAGCAGTACTTC. Protein: CASSPLGRSASYEQYF.

V usage is TRBV5-5 and J usage is TRBJ2-3; 8 bases map to TRBD2. The germline V gene encodes CDR1 SGHKS and CDR2 YYEKEE (reference sequence). The CDR3 is 16 amino acids. V was pared by 4 bases and J by 4 bases, with 11 bases of the junction left unmatched. The CDR3 loop is CASSPLNGGAADTQYF. In DNA, the CDR3 is TGTGCCAGCAGCCCCTTGAACGGGGGGGCCGCAGATACGCAGTATTTT. Full variable domain (rest looked up from reference TRBV5-5 and TRBJ2-3): DAGVTQSPTHLIKTRGQQVTLRCSPISGHKSVSWYQQVLGQGPQFIFQYYEKEERGRGNFPDRFSARQFPNYSSELNVNALLLGDSALYLCASSPLNGGAADTQYFGPGTRLTVL.

The gene calls are TRBV5-1 and TRBJ2-2; D unresolved. In germline, CDR1 is SGHRS, CDR2 YFSETQ. Deletions cut 2 bases from V and 0 bases from J, with 5 bases between. The CDR3 covers 14 residues. CDR3 in DNA: TGCGCCAGCAGCTTTTTGGCGAACACCGGGGAGCTGTTTTTT. It translates to CASSFLANTGELFF.

V usage is TRBV5-1 and J usage is TRBJ2-1, with 7 bases that match TRBD1. Germline values: CDR1 SGHRS, CDR2 YFSETQ. J lost 4 bases, V lost 6 bases, and 7 bases had no gene match. This CDR3 is 14 amino acids long. The CDR3 nucleotides read TGCGCCAGCAACCCCGGGACAGATTACAATGAGCAGTTCTTC. It yields the protein CASNPGTDYNEQFF.

The chain recombines TRBV7-8 with TRBJ2-1; either TRBD1 or TRBD2 may supply D (6 bases each). Germline CDR1 SGHVS, CDR2 FQNEAQ. The CDR3 totals 14 residues. V was cut by 8 bases and J by 5 bases, with 16 bases left in between. CDR3 sequence reads: CASYGGPYDNEQFF. DNA of the CDR3: TGTGCCAGCTACGGGGGCCCCTACGACAATGAGCAGTTCTTC.

This rearrangement joins TRBV6-5 to TRBJ2-1; TRBD2 matches 10 bases. V lost 6 bases and J lost 0; bases outside the gene matches: 2. The CDR3 length is 15 residues. From germline, CDR1 is MNHEY and CDR2 SVGAGI. The CDR3 coding sequence is TGTGCCAGCAGGCCTAGCGGGAGCTCCTACAATGAGCAGTTCTTC. Protein: CASRPSGSSYNEQFF.

CDR3 residues: CARNNRENTGELFF. CDR3 in DNA: TGTGCCAGAAACAACAGGGAAAACACCGGGGAGCTGTTTTTT. The chain uses TRBV19 and TRBJ2-2; D might be TRBD1 (6 bases). CDR1 is LNHDA and CDR2 is SQIVND in the germline V gene (reference sequence). V lost 9 bases and J 2 bases, leaving 13 bases between the germline ends. This CDR3 comprises 14 residues. Full variable domain (missing parts from reference TRBV19 and TRBJ2-2): DGGITQSPKYLFRKEGQNVTLSCEQNLNHDAMYWYRQDPGQGLRLIYYSQIVNDFQKGDIAEGYSVSREKKESFPLTVTSAQKNPTAFYLCARNNRENTGELFFGEGSRLTVL.

The rearrangement uses TRBV5-1 and TRBJ2-7, with D possibly TRBD2 on 5 matching bases. CDR3 length: 12 amino acids. V lost 4 bases and J lost 9, with 14 bases in between. Germline V lookup: CDR1 SGHRS, CDR2 YFSETQ. In nucleotides, the CDR3 is TGCGCCAGCAGCCTCGGCGGGCACCGGCAGTACTTC. This gives the protein CASSLGGHRQYF. The full variable domain, its missing parts supplied by reference TRBV5-1 and TRBJ2-7, is KAGVTQTPRYLIKTRGQQVTLSCSPISGHRSVSWYQQTPGQGLQFLFEYFSETQRNKGNFPGRFSGRQFSNSRSEMNVSTLELGDSALYLCASSLGGHRQYFGPGTRLTVT.

This clone was counted once. The J gene is TRBJ1-2, the V gene TRBV18, with 7 bases matching TRBD1. J gave up 0 bases and V 4 bases, and 5 bases lay outside the gene matches. The germline V gene has CDR1 KGHSH and CDR2 LQKENI. The CDR3 runs 15 residues. The CDR3 protein is CASSLTGTANYGYTF. As DNA, the CDR3 is TGTGCCAGCTCACTAACTGGGACAGCTAACTATGGCTACACCTTC.

The chain carries TRBV18 and TRBJ1-5; D not resolved. V lost 3 bases and J lost 7, with 7 bases in between. This CDR3 is 12 amino acids long. Germline V gene data show CDR1 as KGHSH and CDR2 as LQKENI. CDR3 residues: CASSPVGQPQHF. CDR3 sequence (DNA): TGTGCCAGCTCACCCGTAGGACAGCCCCAGCATTTT.

This clone was found a few times. The chain uses TRBV19 and TRBJ1-6, with a weak D call TRBD1 (5 bases). The CDR3 extends over 13 amino acids. Germline CDR1 and CDR2: LNHDA and SQIVND (reference sequence). V gave up 9 bases and J gave up 5 bases, with 11 bases separating them. The CDR3 region is CASSGQNNSPLHF. DNA of the CDR3: TGTGCCAGCTCAGGACAAAATAATTCACCCCTCCACTTT.

The chain employs TRBV27 and TRBJ2-2; D remains unclear. This CDR3 contains 15 residues. Germline V gene sequence: CDR1 MNHEY, CDR2 SMNVEV (reference sequence). V shed 3 bases and J shed 6 bases, with 14 bases lying between them. CDR3 sequence (DNA): TGTGCCAGCAGTTTTTTCACCGTGCTTCCCGGGGAGCTGTTTTTT. Its protein is CASSFFTVLPGELFF.

The chain has TRBV5-4 and TRBJ2-3, with 10 bases identical to TRBD2. The CDR3 totals 17 residues. The V and J ends lost 10 bases and 4 bases, in that order; junction bases with no gene match: 18. The germline V gene has CDR1 SGHNT and CDR2 YYREEE (reference sequence). In nucleotides, the CDR3 is TGTGCCTTCGGGCTCCTAGCGGGAGCACCGAGGGCAGATACGCAGTATTTT. As protein: CAFGLLAGAPRADTQYF.

The chain is built from TRBV18 and TRBJ1-2, with D possibly being TRBD1 (5 bases). V lost 0 bases to trimming and J lost 4 bases, with 15 bases between them. Germline V gene lookup returns CDR1 KGHSH and CDR2 LQKENI. The CDR3 contains 16 residues. CDR3 nucleotide sequence: TGTGCCAGCTCACCACCCAAGGGGCGGGTCAGCTATGGCTACACCTTC. It is translated as CASSPPKGRVSYGYTF.

The chain combines TRBV6-1 with TRBJ1-6, with 8 bases matching TRBD1. Per the germline V gene, CDR1 is MNHNS and CDR2 is SASEGT. V shed 4 bases, J shed 13 bases, and the junction held 12 bases outside the gene matches. CDR3 length: 15 residues. The CDR3 spells CASSAPTGEPGPLHF. The CDR3 nucleotides are TGTGCCAGCAGTGCCCCGACAGGGGAACCGGGCCCCCTCCACTTT.